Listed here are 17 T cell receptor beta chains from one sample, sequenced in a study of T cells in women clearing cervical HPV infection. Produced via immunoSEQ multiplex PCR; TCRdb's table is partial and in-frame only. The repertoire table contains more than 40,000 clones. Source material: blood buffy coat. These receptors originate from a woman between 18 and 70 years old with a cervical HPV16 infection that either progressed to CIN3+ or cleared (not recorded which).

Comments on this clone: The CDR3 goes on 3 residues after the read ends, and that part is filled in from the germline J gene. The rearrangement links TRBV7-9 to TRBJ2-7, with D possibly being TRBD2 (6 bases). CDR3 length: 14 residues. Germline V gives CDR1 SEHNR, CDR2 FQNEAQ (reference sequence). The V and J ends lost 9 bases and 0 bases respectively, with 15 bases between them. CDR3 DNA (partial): TGTGCCAGTTATGATACTAGCTACTCCTACGAG. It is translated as CASYDTSYSYE. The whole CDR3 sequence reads CASYDTSYSYEQYF.

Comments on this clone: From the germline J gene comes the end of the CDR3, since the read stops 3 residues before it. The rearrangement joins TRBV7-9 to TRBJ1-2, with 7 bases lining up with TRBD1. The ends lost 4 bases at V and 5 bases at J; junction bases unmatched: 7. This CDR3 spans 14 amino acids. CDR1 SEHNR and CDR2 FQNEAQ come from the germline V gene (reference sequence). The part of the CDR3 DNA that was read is TGTGCCAGCAGCTACGGACAGGACCATTATGGC. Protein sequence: CASSYGQDHYG. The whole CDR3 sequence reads CASSYGQDHYGYTF.

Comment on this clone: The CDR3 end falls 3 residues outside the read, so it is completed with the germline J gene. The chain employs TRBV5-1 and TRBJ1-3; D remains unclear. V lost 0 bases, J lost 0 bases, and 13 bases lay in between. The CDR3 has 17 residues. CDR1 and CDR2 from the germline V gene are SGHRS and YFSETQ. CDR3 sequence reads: CASSLDQLQISGNTIYF. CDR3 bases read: TGCGCCAGCAGCTTGGACCAATTACAGATCTCTGGAAACACC.

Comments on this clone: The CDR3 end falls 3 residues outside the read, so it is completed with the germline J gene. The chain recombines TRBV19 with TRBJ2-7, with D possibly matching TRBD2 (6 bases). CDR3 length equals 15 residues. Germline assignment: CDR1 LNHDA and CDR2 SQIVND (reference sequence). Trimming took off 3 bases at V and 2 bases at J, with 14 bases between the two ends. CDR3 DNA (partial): TGTGCCAGTAGTATTGGGGACTTTTCCCCCTACGAG. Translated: CASSIGDFSPYE. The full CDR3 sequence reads CASSIGDFSPYEQYF.

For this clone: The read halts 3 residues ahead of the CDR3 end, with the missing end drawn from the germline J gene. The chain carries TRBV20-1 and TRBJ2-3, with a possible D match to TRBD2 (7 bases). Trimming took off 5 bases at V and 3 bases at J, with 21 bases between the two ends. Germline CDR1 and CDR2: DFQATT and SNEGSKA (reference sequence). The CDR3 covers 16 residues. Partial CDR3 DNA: TGCAGTGCTCCTATCGGGAGAGCGGGGACAACAGATACG. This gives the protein CSAPIGRAGTTDT. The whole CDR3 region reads CSAPIGRAGTTDTQYF.

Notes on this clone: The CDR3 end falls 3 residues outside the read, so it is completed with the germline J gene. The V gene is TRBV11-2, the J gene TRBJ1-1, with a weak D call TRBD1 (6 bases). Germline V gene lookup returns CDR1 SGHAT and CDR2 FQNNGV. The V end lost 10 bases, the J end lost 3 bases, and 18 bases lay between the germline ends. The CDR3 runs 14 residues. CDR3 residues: CATKPAGADTEAFF. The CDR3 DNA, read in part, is TGTGCCACCAAGCCCGCGGGGGCGGACACTGAA.

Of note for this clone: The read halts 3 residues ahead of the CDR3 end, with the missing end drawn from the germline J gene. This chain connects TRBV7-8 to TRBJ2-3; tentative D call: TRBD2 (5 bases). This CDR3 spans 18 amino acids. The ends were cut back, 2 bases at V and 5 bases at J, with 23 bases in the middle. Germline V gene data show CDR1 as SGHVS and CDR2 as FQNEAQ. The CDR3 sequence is CASSLSPSSLGIGDTQYF. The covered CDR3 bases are TGTGCCAGCAGCTTATCCCCCTCTAGCTTGGGTATAGGAGATACG.

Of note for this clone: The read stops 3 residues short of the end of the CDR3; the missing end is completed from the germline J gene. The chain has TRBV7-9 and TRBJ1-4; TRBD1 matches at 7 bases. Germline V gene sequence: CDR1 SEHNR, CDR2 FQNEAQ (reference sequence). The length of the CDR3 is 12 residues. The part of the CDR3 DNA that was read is TGTGCCAGCAGGTTCACCGGGACAGAA. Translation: CASRFTGTE. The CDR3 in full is CASRFTGTELFF.

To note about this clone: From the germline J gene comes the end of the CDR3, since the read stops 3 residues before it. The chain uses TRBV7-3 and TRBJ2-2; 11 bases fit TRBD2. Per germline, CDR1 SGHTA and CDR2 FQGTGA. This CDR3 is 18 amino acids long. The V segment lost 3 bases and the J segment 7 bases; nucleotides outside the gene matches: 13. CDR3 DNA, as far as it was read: TGTGCCAGCAGCTTCCCCGGAGGTAGCGGGGGGGCCAACGGGGAG. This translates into CASSFPGGSGGANGE. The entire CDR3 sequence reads CASSFPGGSGGANGELFF.

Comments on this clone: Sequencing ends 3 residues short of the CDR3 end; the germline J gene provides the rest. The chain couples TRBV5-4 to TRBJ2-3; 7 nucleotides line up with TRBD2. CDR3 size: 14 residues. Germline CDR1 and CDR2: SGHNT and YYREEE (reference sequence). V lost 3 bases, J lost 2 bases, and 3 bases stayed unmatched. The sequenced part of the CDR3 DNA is TGTGCCAGCAGCTCGGGGGGTTACACAGATACG. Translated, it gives CASSSGGYTDT. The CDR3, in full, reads CASSSGGYTDTQYF.

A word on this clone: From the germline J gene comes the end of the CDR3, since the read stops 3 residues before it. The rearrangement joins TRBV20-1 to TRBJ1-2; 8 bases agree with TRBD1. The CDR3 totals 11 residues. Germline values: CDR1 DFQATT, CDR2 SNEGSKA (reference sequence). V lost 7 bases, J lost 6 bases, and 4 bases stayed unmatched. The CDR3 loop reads CSGDRNHGYTF. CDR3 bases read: TGCAGTGGGGACAGGAATCATGGC.

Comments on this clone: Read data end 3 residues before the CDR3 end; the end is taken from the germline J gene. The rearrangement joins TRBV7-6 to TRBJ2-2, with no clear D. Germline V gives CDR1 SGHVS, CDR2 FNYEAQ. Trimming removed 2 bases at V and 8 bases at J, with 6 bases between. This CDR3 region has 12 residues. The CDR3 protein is CASSLLPGELFF. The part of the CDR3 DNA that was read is TGTGCCAGCAGCTTACTTCCTGGGGAG.

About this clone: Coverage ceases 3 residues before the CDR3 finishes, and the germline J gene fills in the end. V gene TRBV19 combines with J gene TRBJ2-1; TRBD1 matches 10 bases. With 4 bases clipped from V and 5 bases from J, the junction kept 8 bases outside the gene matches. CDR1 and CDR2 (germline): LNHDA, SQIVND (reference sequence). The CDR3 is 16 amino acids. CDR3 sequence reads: CASSTQGQGRNNEQFF. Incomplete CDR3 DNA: TGTGCCAGTAGTACCCAGGGACAGGGGCGCAACAATGAG.

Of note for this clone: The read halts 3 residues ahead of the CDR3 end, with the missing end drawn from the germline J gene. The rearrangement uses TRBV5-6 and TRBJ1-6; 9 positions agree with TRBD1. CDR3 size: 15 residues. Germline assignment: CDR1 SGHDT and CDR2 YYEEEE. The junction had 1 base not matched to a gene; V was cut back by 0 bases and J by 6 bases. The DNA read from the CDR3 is TGTGCCAGCAGCTTGGGACAGGGGGGTAATTCACCC. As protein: CASSLGQGGNSP. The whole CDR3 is CASSLGQGGNSPLHF.

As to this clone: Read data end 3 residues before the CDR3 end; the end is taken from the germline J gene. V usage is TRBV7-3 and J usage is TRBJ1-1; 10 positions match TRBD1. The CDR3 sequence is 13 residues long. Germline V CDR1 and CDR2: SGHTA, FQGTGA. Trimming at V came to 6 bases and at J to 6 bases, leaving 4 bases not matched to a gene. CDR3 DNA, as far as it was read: TGTGCCAGCAGGCAGACAGGGGGCTCTGAA. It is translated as CASRQTGGSE. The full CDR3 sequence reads CASRQTGGSEAFF.

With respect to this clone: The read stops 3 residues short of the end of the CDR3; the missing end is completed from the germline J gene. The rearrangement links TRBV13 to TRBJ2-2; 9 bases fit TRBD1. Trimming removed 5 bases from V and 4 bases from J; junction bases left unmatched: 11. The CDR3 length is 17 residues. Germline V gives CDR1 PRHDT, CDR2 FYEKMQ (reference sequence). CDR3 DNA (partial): TGTGCCAGCAGCATCCGGGACAGGGTGGATGGCACCGGGGAG. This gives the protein CASSIRDRVDGTGE. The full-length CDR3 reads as CASSIRDRVDGTGELFF.

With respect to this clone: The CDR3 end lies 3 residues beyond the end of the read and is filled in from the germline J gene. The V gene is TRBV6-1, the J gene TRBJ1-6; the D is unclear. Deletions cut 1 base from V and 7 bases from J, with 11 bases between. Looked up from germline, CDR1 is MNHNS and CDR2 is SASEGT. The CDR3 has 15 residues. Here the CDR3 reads CASSEGKETNSPLHF. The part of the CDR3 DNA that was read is TGTGCCAGCAGTGAAGGCAAGGAGACAAATTCACCC.